A selection of T cell receptor beta chains follows, all from one sample in a study of graft-versus-host responses after intestinal transplantation. Sequencing was performed with immunoSEQ multiplex PCR; in TCRdb, only in-frame clones are kept and a portion is missing. Here the sample spans tens of thousands of clones, 85% to 90% being singletons. Their antigens are not known. The sample in question was unstimulated CD4+ T cells sorted from spleen or lymph node cells, obtained before intestinal transplant. These receptors originate from a human donor who received an intestinal transplant. Each CDR3 is given with its conserved first and last residue. Fields, in order: CDR3 length, J gene, V gene, D gene, clone size, CDR3 protein, CDR3 DNA. The D gene is left open where the match is weak. Rows may omit the clone size; those that give it use once, few, many or a size class.

16 TRBJ1-2 TRBV7-9 NA NA CASSWGRGSESRGYTF TGTGCCAGCAGCTGGGGCAGGGGATCAGAATCGCGGGGCTACACCTTC
17 TRBJ1-2 TRBV5-1 NA few CASSLAPGLGTNYGYTF TGCGCCAGCAGCTTGGCTCCTGGTTTGGGCACTAACTATGGCTACACCTTC
15 TRBJ2-2 TRBV7-2 NA NA CASSLVWQGTGELFF TGTGCCAGCAGCTTAGTGTGGCAGGGCACCGGGGAGCTGTTTTTT
13 TRBJ2-5 TRBV18 NA NA CASSPGGAQTQYF TGTGCCAGCTCACCAGGAGGGGCGCAGACCCAGTACTTC
16 TRBJ1-5 TRBV27 TRBD1 NA CASSLTGQGGNQPQHF TGTGCCAGCAGTTTAACGGGACAGGGGGGCAATCAGCCCCAGCATTTT
12 TRBJ2-1 TRBV6-6 TRBD2 NA CASSWEGHEQFF TGTGCCAGCAGTTGGGAGGGGCATGAGCAGTTCTTC
15 TRBJ1-5 TRBV7-2 NA NA CASGTPGLGNQPQHF TGTGCCAGCGGGACACCAGGGCTTGGCAATCAGCCCCAGCATTTT
14 TRBJ2-2 TRBV5-1 NA few CASSLVPGAGELFF TGCGCCAGCAGCTTGGTACCGGGGGCCGGGGAGCTGTTTTTT
16 TRBJ1-1 TRBV10-2 NA NA CASRRPPGPGDTEAFF TGCGCCAGCAGACGTCCACCGGGTCCCGGGGACACTGAAGCTTTCTTT
17 TRBJ1-5 TRBV7-3 TRBD1 NA CASSTITGTGGEQPQHF TGTGCCAGCAGCACCATAACCGGGACAGGGGGGGAGCAGCCCCAGCATTTT
19 TRBJ2-1 TRBV10-3 TRBD2 NA CAIGTGTSGGPSSYNEQFF TGTGCCATCGGAACCGGGACTAGCGGGGGGCCGAGCTCCTACAATGAGCAGTTCTTC
14 TRBJ2-3 TRBV6-1 TRBD2 NA CAIGTRWGTDTQYF TGTGCCATCGGGACTAGATGGGGCACAGATACGCAGTATTTT
14 TRBJ2-3 TRBV10-3 NA NA CAISAVVGADTQYF TGTGCCATCAGCGCGGTGGTCGGCGCAGATACGCAGTATTTT
14 TRBJ1-2 TRBV6-1 NA NA CASSEIGANYGYTF TGTGCCAGCAGTGAAATAGGAGCTAACTATGGCTACACCTTC
13 TRBJ1-1 TRBV7-3 TRBD1 NA CASSPTGGTEAFF TGTGCCAGCAGCCCCACAGGGGGCACTGAAGCTTTCTTT
13 TRBJ1-2 TRBV18 NA NA CASSPLDMAGYTF TGTGCCAGCTCACCTCTTGACATGGCTGGCTACACCTTC
17 TRBJ2-1 TRBV18 TRBD2 NA CASSPQRGGLSFDEQFF TGTGCCAGCTCACCCCAGCGGGGGGGCCTGTCCTTCGATGAGCAGTTCTTC
14 TRBJ2-7 TRBV6-5 NA NA CASSSPDRAYEQYF TGTGCCAGCAGCTCGCCTGACAGAGCCTACGAGCAGTACTTC